This T cell receptor (beta chain) was captured in a study of blood T cells in healthy people across ages. Alongside a J-beta primer mix, a sample-barcoded 5' primer served in a second PCR lasting 7 to 11 cycles. One entry per CDR3 protein results from TCRdb running MiXCR on the 5' RACE reads. The table includes around 990,000 distinct CDR3 sequences, around 27% detected once. This CDR3 comprises 14 residues. CDR1 is MNHEY and CDR2 is SMNVEV in the germline V gene (reference sequence). A further study also used this sample, focusing on T cells of mothers and their children. That source adds: From each mother came over 8 million TCR beta CDR3 reads, and from each child came approximately 2.8 million.

The material sequenced was blood. The TCR was taken from a girl aged 2 to 9 in good health. The chain joins TRBV27 to TRBJ2-5; 8 positions agree with TRBD1. The J call could be wrong; TRBJ2-7 is a better fit for the DNA end. CDR3: CAATPGYRGNEQYF. Here the CDR3 DNA reads TGTGCCGCTACACCGGGGTACAGGGGGAACGAGCAGTACTTC.